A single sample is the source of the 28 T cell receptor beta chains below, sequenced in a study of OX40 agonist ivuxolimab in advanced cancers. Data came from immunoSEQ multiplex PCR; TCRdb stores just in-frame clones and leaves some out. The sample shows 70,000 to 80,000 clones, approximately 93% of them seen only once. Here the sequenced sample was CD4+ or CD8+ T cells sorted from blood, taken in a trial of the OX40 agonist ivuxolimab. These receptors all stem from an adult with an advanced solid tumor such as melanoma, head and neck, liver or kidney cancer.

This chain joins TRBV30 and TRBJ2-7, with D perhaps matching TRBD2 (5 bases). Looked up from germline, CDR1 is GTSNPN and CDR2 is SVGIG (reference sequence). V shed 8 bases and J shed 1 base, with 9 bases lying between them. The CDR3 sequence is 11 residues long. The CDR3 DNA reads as TGTGCCGGCTCGGGGTCCTACGAGCAGTACTTC. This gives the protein CAGSGSYEQYF. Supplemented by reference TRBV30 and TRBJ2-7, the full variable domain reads SQTIHQWPATLVQPVGSPLSLECTVEGTSNPNLYWYRQAAGRGLQLLFYSVGIGQISSEVPQNLSASRPQDRQFILSSKKLLLSDSGFYLCAGSGSYEQYFGPGTRLTVT.

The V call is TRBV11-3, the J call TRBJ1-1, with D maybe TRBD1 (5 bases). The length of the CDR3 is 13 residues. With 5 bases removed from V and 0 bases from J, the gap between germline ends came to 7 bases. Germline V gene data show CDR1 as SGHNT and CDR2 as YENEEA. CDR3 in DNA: TGTGCCAGCAGCCTGGGGGTGAACACTGAAGCTTTCTTT. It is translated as CASSLGVNTEAFF.

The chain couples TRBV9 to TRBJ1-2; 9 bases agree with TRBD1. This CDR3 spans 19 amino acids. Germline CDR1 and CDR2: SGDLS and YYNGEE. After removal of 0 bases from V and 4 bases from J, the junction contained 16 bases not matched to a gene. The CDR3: CASSVEVGQGLTATYGYTF. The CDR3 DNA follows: TGTGCCAGCAGCGTAGAAGTGGGACAGGGTTTGACGGCGACCTATGGCTACACCTTC. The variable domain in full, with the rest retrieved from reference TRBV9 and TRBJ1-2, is DSGVTQTPKHLITATGQRVTLRCSPRSGDLSVYWYQQSLDQGLQFLIQYYNGEERAKGNILERFSAQQFPDLHSELNLSSLELGDSALYFCASSVEVGQGLTATYGYTFGSGTRLTVV.

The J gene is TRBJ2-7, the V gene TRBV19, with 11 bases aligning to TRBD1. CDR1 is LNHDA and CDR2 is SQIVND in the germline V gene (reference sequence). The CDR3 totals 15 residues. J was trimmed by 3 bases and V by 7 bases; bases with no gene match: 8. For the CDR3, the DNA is TGTGCCAGTAAGGGTACCGGGACAGGGGGCTACGAGCAGTACTTC. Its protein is CASKGTGTGGYEQYF.

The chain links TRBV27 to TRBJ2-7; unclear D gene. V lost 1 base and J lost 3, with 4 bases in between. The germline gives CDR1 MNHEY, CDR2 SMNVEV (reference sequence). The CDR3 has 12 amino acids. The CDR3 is CASSLYGYEQYF. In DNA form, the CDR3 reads TGTGCCAGCAGTTTATACGGCTACGAGCAGTACTTC.

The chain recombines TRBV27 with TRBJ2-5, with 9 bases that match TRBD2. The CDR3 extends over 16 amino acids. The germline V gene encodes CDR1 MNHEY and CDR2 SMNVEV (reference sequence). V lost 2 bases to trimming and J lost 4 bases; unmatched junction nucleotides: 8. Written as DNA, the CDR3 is TGTGCCAGCAGTTTAGGGCGGGGGGGGTTAGGAGAGACCCAGTACTTC. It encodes CASSLGRGGLGETQYF.

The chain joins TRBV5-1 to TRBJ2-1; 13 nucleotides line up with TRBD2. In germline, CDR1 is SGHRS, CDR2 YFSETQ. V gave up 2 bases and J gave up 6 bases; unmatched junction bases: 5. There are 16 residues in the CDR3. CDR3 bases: TGCGCCAGCAGCTTCGCCGGGACTAGCGGGATCAATGAGCAGTTCTTC. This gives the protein CASSFAGTSGINEQFF. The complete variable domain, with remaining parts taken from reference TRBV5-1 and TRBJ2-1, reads KAGVTQTPRYLIKTRGQQVTLSCSPISGHRSVSWYQQTPGQGLQFLFEYFSETQRNKGNFPGRFSGRQFSNSRSEMNVSTLELGDSALYLCASSFAGTSGINEQFFGPGTRLTVL.

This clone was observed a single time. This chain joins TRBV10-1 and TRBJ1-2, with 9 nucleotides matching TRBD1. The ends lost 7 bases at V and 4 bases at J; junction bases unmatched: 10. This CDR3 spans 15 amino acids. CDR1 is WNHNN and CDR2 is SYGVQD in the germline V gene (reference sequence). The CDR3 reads CASIPIGQGCYGYTF. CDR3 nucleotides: TGCGCCAGCATACCGATAGGACAGGGGTGCTATGGCTACACCTTC.

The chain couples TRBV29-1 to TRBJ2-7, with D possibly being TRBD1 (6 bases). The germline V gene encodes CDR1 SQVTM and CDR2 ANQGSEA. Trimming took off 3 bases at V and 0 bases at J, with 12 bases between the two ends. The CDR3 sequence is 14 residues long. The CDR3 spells CSVDGLQGSYEQYF. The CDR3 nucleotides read TGCAGCGTTGACGGGTTACAGGGCTCCTACGAGCAGTACTTC.

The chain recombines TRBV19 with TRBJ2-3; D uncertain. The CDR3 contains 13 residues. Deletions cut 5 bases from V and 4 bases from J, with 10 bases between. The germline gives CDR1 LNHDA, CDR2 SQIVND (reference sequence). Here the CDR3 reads CASSYTLADTQYF. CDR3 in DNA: TGTGCCAGTAGTTATACCCTGGCAGATACGCAGTATTTT. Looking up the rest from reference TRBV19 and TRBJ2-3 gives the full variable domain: DGGITQSPKYLFRKEGQNVTLSCEQNLNHDAMYWYRQDPGQGLRLIYYSQIVNDFQKGDIAEGYSVSREKKESFPLTVTSAQKNPTAFYLCASSYTLADTQYFGPGTRLTVL.

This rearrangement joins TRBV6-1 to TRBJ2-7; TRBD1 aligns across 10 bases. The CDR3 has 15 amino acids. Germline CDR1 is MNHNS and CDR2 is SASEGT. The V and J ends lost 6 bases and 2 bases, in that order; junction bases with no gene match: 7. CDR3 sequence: CASRTDRGLPYEQYF. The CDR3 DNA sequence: TGTGCCAGCAGGACCGACAGGGGGCTTCCCTACGAGCAGTACTTC.

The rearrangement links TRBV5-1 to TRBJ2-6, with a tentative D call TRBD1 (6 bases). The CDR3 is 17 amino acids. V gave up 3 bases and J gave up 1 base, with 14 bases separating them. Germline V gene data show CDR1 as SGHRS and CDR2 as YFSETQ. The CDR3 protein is CASSSDSRYSGANVLTF. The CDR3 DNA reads TGCGCCAGCAGCTCGGACAGCAGATATTCTGGGGCCAACGTCCTGACTTTC.

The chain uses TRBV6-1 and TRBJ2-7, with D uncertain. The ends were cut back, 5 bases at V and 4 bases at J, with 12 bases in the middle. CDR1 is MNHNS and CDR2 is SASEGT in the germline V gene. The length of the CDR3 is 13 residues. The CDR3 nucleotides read TGTGCCAGCAGTTCCGTGGTAGGTTACGAGCAGTACTTC. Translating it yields CASSSVVGYEQYF.

The CDR3 DNA reads as TGTGCCAGCAGTGAATTAGCAGGGGTTAGCTACACCTTC. Its translation: CASSELAGVSYTF. V is TRBV6-1 and J is TRBJ1-2; possibly TRBD1 for D (6 bases). Germline V gene lookup returns CDR1 MNHNS and CDR2 SASEGT. The CDR3 is 13 residues long. Trimming left V 2 bases short and J 9 bases short, with 13 bases between.

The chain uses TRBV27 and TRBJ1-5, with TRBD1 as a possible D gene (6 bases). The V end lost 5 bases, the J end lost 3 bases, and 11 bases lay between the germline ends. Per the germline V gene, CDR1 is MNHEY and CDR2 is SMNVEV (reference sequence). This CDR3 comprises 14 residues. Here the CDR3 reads CASSNRGANQPQHF. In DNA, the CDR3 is TGTGCCAGCAGTAATAGGGGGGCCAATCAGCCCCAGCATTTT.

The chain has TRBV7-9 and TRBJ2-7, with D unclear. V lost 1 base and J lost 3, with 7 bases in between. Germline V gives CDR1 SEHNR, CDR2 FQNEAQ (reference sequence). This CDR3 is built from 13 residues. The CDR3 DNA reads TGTGCCAGCAGCTTAGAAGGCCTCTACGAGCAGTACTTC. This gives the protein CASSLEGLYEQYF. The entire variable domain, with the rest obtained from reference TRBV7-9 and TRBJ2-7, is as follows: DTGVSQNPRHKITKRGQNVTFRCDPISEHNRLYWYRQTLGQGPEFLTYFQNEAQLEKSRLLSDRFSAERPKGSFSTLEIQRTEQGDSAMYLCASSLEGLYEQYFGPGTRLTVT.

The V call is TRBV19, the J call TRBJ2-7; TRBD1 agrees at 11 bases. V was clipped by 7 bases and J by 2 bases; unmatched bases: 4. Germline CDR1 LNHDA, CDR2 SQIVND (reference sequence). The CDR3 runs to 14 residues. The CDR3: CASTPGQGAYEQYF. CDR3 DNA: TGTGCCAGTACCCCGGGACAGGGGGCCTACGAGCAGTACTTC.

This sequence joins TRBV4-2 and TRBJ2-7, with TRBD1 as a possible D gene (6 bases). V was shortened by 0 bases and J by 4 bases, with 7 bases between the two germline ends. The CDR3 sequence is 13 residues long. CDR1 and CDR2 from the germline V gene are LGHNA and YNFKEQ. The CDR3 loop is CASSQEGAYEQYF. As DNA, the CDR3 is TGTGCCAGCAGCCAAGAGGGGGCGTACGAGCAGTACTTC.

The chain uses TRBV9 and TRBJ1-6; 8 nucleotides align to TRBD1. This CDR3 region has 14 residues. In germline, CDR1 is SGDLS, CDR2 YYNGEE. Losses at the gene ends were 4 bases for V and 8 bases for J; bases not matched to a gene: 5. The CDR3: CASSLRDRHSPLHF. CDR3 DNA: TGTGCCAGCAGCCTCCGGGACAGGCATTCACCCCTCCACTTT.

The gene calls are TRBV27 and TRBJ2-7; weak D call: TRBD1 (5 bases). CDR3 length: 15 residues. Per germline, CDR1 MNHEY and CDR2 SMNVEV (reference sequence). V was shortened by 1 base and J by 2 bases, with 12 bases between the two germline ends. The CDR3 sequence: CASSLYGRAPYEQYF. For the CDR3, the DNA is TGTGCCAGCAGTTTATATGGCAGGGCCCCCTACGAGCAGTACTTC.

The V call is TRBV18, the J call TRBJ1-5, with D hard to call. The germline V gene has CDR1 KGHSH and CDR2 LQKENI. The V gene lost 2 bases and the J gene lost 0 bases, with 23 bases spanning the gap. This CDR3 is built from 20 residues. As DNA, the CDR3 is TGTGCCAGCTCACCAGTCTTAGGGCCCCCGTGTTACTATAGCAATCAGCCCCAGCATTTT. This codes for CASSPVLGPPCYYSNQPQHF.

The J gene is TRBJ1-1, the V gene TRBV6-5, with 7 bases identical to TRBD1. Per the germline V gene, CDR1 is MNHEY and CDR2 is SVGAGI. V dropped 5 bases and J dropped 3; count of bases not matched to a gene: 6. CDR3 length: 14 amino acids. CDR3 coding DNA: TGTGCCAGCAGTGAGGGGGCGCCGGACACTGAAGCTTTCTTT. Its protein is CASSEGAPDTEAFF.

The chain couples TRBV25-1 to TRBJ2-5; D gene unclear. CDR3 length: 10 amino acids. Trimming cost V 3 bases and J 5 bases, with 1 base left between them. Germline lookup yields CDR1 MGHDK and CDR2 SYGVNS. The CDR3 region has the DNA TGTGCCAGCAGTGAGGAGACCCAGTACTTC. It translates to CASSEETQYF.

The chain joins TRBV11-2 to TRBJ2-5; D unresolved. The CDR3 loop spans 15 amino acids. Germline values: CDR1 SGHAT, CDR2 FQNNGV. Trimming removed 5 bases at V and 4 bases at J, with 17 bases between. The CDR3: CASSPYRRFLETQYF. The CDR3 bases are TGTGCCAGCAGCCCTTATAGGCGGTTCTTAGAGACCCAGTACTTC.

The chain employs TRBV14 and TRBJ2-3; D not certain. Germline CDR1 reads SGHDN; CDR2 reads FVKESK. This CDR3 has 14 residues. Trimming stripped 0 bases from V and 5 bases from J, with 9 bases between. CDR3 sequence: CASSQDVLEDTQYF. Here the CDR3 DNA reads TGTGCCAGCAGCCAAGATGTTCTGGAAGATACGCAGTATTTT.

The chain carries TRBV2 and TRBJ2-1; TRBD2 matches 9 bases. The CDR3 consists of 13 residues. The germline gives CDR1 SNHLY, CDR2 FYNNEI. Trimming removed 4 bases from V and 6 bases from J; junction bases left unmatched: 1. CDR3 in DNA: TGTGCCAGCAGTGGACTAGCGGCCAATGAGCAGTTCTTC. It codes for CASSGLAANEQFF.

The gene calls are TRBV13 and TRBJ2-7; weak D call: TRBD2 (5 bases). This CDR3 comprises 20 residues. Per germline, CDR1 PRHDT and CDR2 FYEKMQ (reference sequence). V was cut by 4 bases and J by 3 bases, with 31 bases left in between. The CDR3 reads CASSCSIDTHGVPVVYEQYF. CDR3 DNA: TGTGCCAGCAGCTGCAGTATAGATACCCACGGGGTACCTGTGGTCTACGAGCAGTACTTC.

The CDR3 loop reads CASSIGSGSYNEQFF. The CDR3 DNA is TGTGCCAGTAGTATTGGTAGCGGGAGTTATAATGAGCAGTTCTTC. The genes are TRBV19 and TRBJ2-1; 9 nucleotides match TRBD2. The germline CDR1 and CDR2 sequences are LNHDA and SQIVND (reference sequence). The junction had 7 bases not matched to a gene; V was cut back by 3 bases and J by 7 bases. The CDR3 loop spans 15 amino acids.